These T cell receptor beta chains were read from a single sample in a study of T cell changes during pregnancy in multiple sclerosis. TCRdb's table, derived via immunoSEQ multiplex PCR, lists solely in-frame clones and lacks some. Altogether some 46,000 clones are present, roughly 92% being singletons, with the ten largest covering 1% to 1.5%. The sample was peripheral blood. All receptors come from a female donor with multiple sclerosis, enrolled in a pregnancy study. Both conserved end residues are part of each CDR3. The D gene is left open where the match is weak. Clone size is shown for a subset of rows, as once, few, many or a class of expanded clone.

D gene	clone size	J gene	V gene	CDR3 DNA	CDR3 protein
TRBD1	NA	TRBJ2-3	TRBV2	TGTGCCAGTTACCGGGACAGGGGCACAGATACGCAGTATTTT	CASYRDRGTDTQYF
NA	NA	TRBJ1-3	TRBV11-3	TGTGCCAGCAGCCTACAGCCAGCCTCTGGAAACACCATATATTTT	CASSLQPASGNTIYF
TRBD2	NA	TRBJ2-1	TRBV5-1	TGCGCCAGCAGCTATAGCGGGAGGTCGTCCTACAATGAGCAGTTCTTC	CASSYSGRSSYNEQFF
NA	NA	TRBJ2-3	TRBV19	TGTGCCAGTAGTTATGCGACAGGTTTAGATACGCAGTATTTT	CASSYATGLDTQYF
NA	NA	TRBJ2-4	TRBV28	TGTGCCAGCAGTACCCGACTAGATTACGACATTCAGTACTTC	CASSTRLDYDIQYF
NA	NA	TRBJ1-5	TRBV21-1	TGTGCCAGCAGCATTCGGACAGGGGGCATTAGCAATCAGCCCCAGCATTTT	CASSIRTGGISNQPQHF
TRBD1	once	TRBJ1-3	TRBV28	TGTGCCAGCAGTCGTCCTGACAGGGGAACAAACACCATATATTTT	CASSRPDRGTNTIYF
NA	NA	TRBJ2-1	TRBV4-3	TGCGCCAGCAGCCAAGATATGGGTTACAATGAGCAGTTCTTC	CASSQDMGYNEQFF
NA	NA	TRBJ2-2	TRBV9	TGTGCCAGCAGCTCTAGGGACTTGGGGGGCGGGGAGCTATTTTTT	CASSSRDLGGGELFF
TRBD1	NA	TRBJ1-5	TRBV18	TGTGCCAGCTCGCCTTCAGGGGGGCTACAGCCCCAGCATTTT	CASSPSGGLQPQHF
NA	NA	TRBJ2-7	TRBV19	TGTGCCAGTAGTATAGAGGAGGGACCCTACGAGCAGTACTTC	CASSIEEGPYEQYF
TRBD2	NA	TRBJ2-1	TRBV2	TGTGCCAGCAGGGGACTAGCGGACTACAATGAGCAGTTCTTC	CASRGLADYNEQFF
NA	NA	TRBJ1-5	TRBV5-1	TGCGCCAGCAGCTTGGAGGGCGATTTCTATCAGCCCCAGCATTTT	CASSLEGDFYQPQHF
NA	NA	TRBJ2-7	TRBV19	TGTGCCAGAATTGGGAGGCAGGGGGGATACGAGCAGTACTTC	CARIGRQGGYEQYF
TRBD2	NA	TRBJ2-5	TRBV27	TGTGCCAGCAGTTCCCTACTAGCGCTCCAAGAGACCCAGTACTTC	CASSSLLALQETQYF
NA	NA	TRBJ2-1	TRBV6-5	TGTGCCAGCAGTTACCGGGACGGCATCTACAATGAGCAGTTCTTC	CASSYRDGIYNEQFF
NA	once	TRBJ1-5	TRBV18	TGTGCCAGCTCACCGTCCGCACTACAGCCCCAGCATTTT	CASSPSALQPQHF
TRBD1	NA	TRBJ2-5	TRBV25-1	TGTGCCAGCAGTGCCGGGACAGGGGGCGAGGAGACCCAGTACTTC	CASSAGTGGEETQYF